This T cell receptor (beta chain) was documented in a study of cytomegalovirus exposure and HLA in healthy donors. Findings and limits, study-wide: No immune exposure information besides CMV serostatus was available. The authors listed 164 TCR beta chains as cytomegalovirus-associated. The authors assumed roughly uniform sequencing depth across donors for presence/absence analyses.

The PCR contained 60 Vbeta and 13 Jbeta primers. Sequencing was performed with immunoSEQ multiplex PCR; in TCRdb, only in-frame clones are kept and a portion is missing. Of around 120,000 clones in the sample, more than 80% were seen once. The CDR3 covers 15 residues. The germline gives CDR1 SEHNR, CDR2 FQNEAQ (reference sequence). The V segment lost 4 bases and the J segment 3 bases; nucleotides outside the gene matches: 8. Regarding this clone: What it recognizes is unknown.

This receptor was identified in a man aged 25 to 45 in good health and CMV-seronegative. Sequencing used PBMCs. The chain uses TRBV7-9 and TRBJ2-7; TRBD1 aligns across 8 bases. DNA for the CDR3: TGTGCCAGCAGCTCCGACAGGGGTAGCATCTACGAGCAGTACTTC. This codes for CASSSDRGSIYEQYF.